The clone carrying this TCR beta chain has only a few counts. No antigen is known for it. At one boundary the junction diverges from the germline segment, which might be a read error. Unique molecular identifiers were included in an RNA-based 3' RACE TCR library. TCRdb fed the 3' RACE reads into MiXCR, producing one record per CDR3 protein. Altogether some 40,000 distinct CDR3 sequences are present, under 8% being singletons, with the ten largest covering about 0.97%. These data originate in a study of HIV-infected children after antiretroviral therapy interruption. Study-wide background: Median age was about 10 years (interruption) and approximately 8 years (continuous). Whole-study results and caveats: Naive CD4+ sequences overlapped less between time points once interruption began.

Germline V gives CDR1 SQVTM, CDR2 ANQGSEA. The CDR3 totals 14 residues. Treatment: PENTA 11 planned treatment interruption arm or continuous ART arm. The chain has TRBV29-1 and TRBJ1-1, with D possibly matching TRBD1 (6 bases). This specimen was CD45RA+ CD4+ T cells from PBMCs, pooled from several time points, taken from a donor given antiretroviral therapy, either interrupted or continuous. The sample's subset: naive CD4+ CD45RA+ CD45RO- T cells. This clonotype was obtained from a pool of human donors with HIV. The CDR3 bases are TGTGGTGCTAGGGATCGGGACAAAAACACAGAAGTCTTCTTT. It yields the protein CGARDRDKNTEVFF. Full variable domain (rest looked up from reference TRBV29-1 and TRBJ1-1): SAVISQKPSRDICQRGTSLTIQCQVDSQVTMMFWYRQQPGQSLTLIATANQGSEATYESGFVIDKFPISRPNLTFSTLTVSNMSPEDSSIYLCGARDRDKNTEVFFGQGTRLTVV.